Following are 13 T cell receptor beta chains from one sample sequenced in a study of blood T cell repertoires in COVID-19. Only in-frame clones appear in the TCRdb table, and some are missing; sequencing was by immunoSEQ multiplex PCR. The data show around 75,000 clones, with 80% seen just once and roughly 12% held by the top ten. The sequenced sample was peripheral blood. These receptors were obtained from a middle-aged man with COVID-19, enrolled during active disease.

The chain uses TRBV6-1 and TRBJ2-5; 10 nucleotides line up with TRBD1. Trimming took 2 bases from V and 4 from J; bases not matched to a gene: 10. The CDR3 is made up of 17 amino acids. Per germline, CDR1 MNHNS and CDR2 SASEGT. The CDR3 sequence: CASSEQPTGGGGETQYF. DNA of the CDR3: TGTGCCAGCAGTGAACAACCGACAGGGGGCGGGGGAGAGACCCAGTACTTC.

The table lists this clone with a few counts. This chain joins TRBV6-2 or TRBV6-3 and TRBJ2-7, with 12 bases that match TRBD1. Unmatched junction bases numbered 11, after V lost 6 bases and J lost 5 bases. The CDR3 covers 16 residues. CDR1 MNHEY and CDR2 SVGEGT come from the germline V gene. The DNA of the CDR3 is TGTGCCAGCAGCAAAGATCCGGGACAGGGGGCTGACGAGCAGTACTTC. Translated, it gives CASSKDPGQGADEQYF.

The J gene is TRBJ1-5, the V gene TRBV4-3; D is unclear. There are 13 residues in the CDR3. CDR1 is LGHNA and CDR2 is YSLEER in the germline V gene. Trimming removed 4 bases at V and 6 bases at J, with 10 bases between. CDR3 in amino acids: CASSPDSGQPQHF. CDR3 nucleotide sequence: TGCGCCAGCAGCCCCGACTCGGGTCAGCCCCAGCATTTT.

The chain joins TRBV7-8 to TRBJ2-1; possible D gene TRBD1, 6 bases. The CDR3 is 15 amino acids. The V gene lost 1 base and the J gene lost 0 bases, with 7 bases spanning the gap. Germline V gene lookup returns CDR1 SGHVS and CDR2 FQNEAQ. The CDR3 here is CASSLGGHSYNEQFF. The CDR3 DNA is TGTGCCAGCAGCTTAGGGGGACACTCCTACAATGAGCAGTTCTTC.

This clone was counted a single time. The J gene is TRBJ2-6, the V gene TRBV5-1, with 12 bases matching TRBD1. The CDR3 contains 18 residues. Germline values: CDR1 SGHRS, CDR2 YFSETQ. V lost 0 bases, J lost 2 bases, and 3 bases stayed unmatched. The CDR3 spells CASSLAGTGGAGANVLTF. As DNA, the CDR3 is TGCGCCAGCAGCTTGGCCGGGACAGGGGGCGCTGGGGCCAACGTCCTGACTTTC.

The J gene is TRBJ1-5, the V gene TRBV19; D is unclear. V lost 7 bases to trimming and J lost 7 bases, with 17 bases between them. The germline V gene has CDR1 LNHDA and CDR2 SQIVND (reference sequence). The CDR3 totals 14 residues. CDR3 residues: CASTLLGATQPQHF. CDR3 nucleotides: TGTGCCAGTACCCTGTTAGGAGCCACCCAGCCCCAGCATTTT.

This clone has only a few counts. The CDR3: CASSEVPGGQETQYF. DNA for the CDR3: TGTGCCAGCAGTGAAGTCCCGGGGGGACAAGAGACCCAGTACTTC. J is TRBJ2-5 and V is TRBV6-1, with 7 bases identical to TRBD2. The CDR3 is 15 amino acids. From germline, CDR1 is MNHNS and CDR2 SASEGT. J gave up 2 bases and V 1 base, and 4 bases lay outside the gene matches.

V and J are TRBV18 and TRBJ1-3; TRBD1 matches at 8 bases. The germline V gene encodes CDR1 KGHSH and CDR2 LQKENI. V was clipped by 4 bases and J by 3 bases; unmatched bases: 14. The CDR3 has 18 amino acids. The DNA for the CDR3 is TGTGCCAGCTCACTGGCTTCCTTTCAGGGGGCTGGTGGAAACACCATATATTTT. It translates to CASSLASFQGAGGNTIYF. The complete variable domain, with remaining parts taken from reference TRBV18 and TRBJ1-3, reads NAGVMQNPRHLVRRRGQEARLRCSPMKGHSHVYWYRQLPEEGLKFMVYLQKENIIDESGMPKERFSAEFPKEGPSILRIQQVVRGDSAAYFCASSLASFQGAGGNTIYFGEGSWLTVV.

This clone was observed a single time. The same CDR3 can be traced to other DNA sequences in this sample. The chain couples TRBV5-1 to TRBJ2-5, with TRBD2 matching 12 bases. The V gene's germline CDR1 is SGHRS and CDR2 YFSETQ. The V gene end was trimmed by 4 bases and the J gene end by 2 bases; junction bases not matched to a gene: 6. This CDR3 comprises 16 residues. CDR3 protein: CASSLTLAGGQETQYF. The CDR3 DNA reads as TGCGCCAGCAGCCTAACACTAGCGGGAGGTCAAGAGACCCAGTACTTC.

The chain carries TRBV5-1 and TRBJ2-1; 10 bases are a match to TRBD2. CDR1 is SGHRS, CDR2 YFSETQ, per germline. The ends lost 3 bases at V and 7 bases at J; junction bases unmatched: 7. This CDR3 is 15 amino acids long. CDR3 nucleotides: TGCGCCAGCAGCTCTAGCGGGGGCTCAGGGAATGAGCAGTTCTTC. It yields the protein CASSSSGGSGNEQFF.

This clone showed up just a few times. The CDR3 is CASSRSLALASASYEQYF. CDR3 bases: TGTGCCAGCAGCCGGTCCCTAGCGTTGGCTAGCGCTTCCTACGAGCAGTACTTC. The gene calls are TRBV7-2 and TRBJ2-7; D possibly corresponds to TRBD2 (6 bases). Germline assignment: CDR1 SGHTA and CDR2 FQGNSA. Between the trimmed V and J ends, which lost 5 bases and 1 base, there was a span of 24 bases. This CDR3 region has 18 residues.

This sequence joins TRBV14 and TRBJ2-7; 9 nucleotides match TRBD1. The germline V gene encodes CDR1 SGHDN and CDR2 FVKESK. V lost 3 bases and J lost 3; bases outside the gene matches: 9. This CDR3 is 16 amino acids long. DNA for the CDR3: TGTGCCAGCAGCCATGACCCGGGACAGGGAATCTACGAGCAGTACTTC. Protein: CASSHDPGQGIYEQYF.

The CDR3 loop reads CASSSWDRFYEQYF. The DNA of the CDR3 is TGTGCCAGCTCATCCTGGGACAGATTCTACGAGCAGTACTTC. The rearrangement links TRBV18 to TRBJ2-7; TRBD1 matches at 7 bases. The CDR3 spans 14 residues. Trimming cost V 5 bases and J 3 bases; bases outside gene matches: 7. Germline CDR1 KGHSH, CDR2 LQKENI.